The 22 T cell receptor beta chains below all came from one sample that was sequenced in a study of immune cell composition in non-small cell lung cancer. Clones were sequenced by immunoSEQ multiplex PCR, and TCRdb holds only the in-frame ones, with some missing. The sample lists roughly 4,000 clones, about three quarters seen once, with 20% in the top ten. Sequenced input: lung tumor tissue. The receptor source for this set is a human donor with non-small cell lung cancer.

The V call is TRBV19, the J call TRBJ1-1; the D is unclear. CDR1 is LNHDA, CDR2 SQIVND, per germline (reference sequence). The V end was cut by 3 bases, the J end by 5 bases, with 13 bases between. The CDR3 totals 14 residues. CDR3 nucleotide sequence: TGTGCCAGTAGTATCAACCTTGAGGCGACTGAAGCTTTCTTT. It encodes CASSINLEATEAFF.

CDR3 protein: CASSVEGGNQPQHF. DNA for the CDR3: TGTGCCAGCAGCGTAGAAGGGGGCAATCAGCCCCAGCATTTT. This chain links TRBV9 with TRBJ1-5; TRBD1 is a possible D gene (5 bases). Germline values: CDR1 SGDLS, CDR2 YYNGEE. The ends were cut back, 0 bases at V and 2 bases at J, with 6 bases in the middle. The length of the CDR3 is 14 residues. Supplemented by reference TRBV9 and TRBJ1-5, the full variable domain reads DSGVTQTPKHLITATGQRVTLRCSPRSGDLSVYWYQQSLDQGLQFLIQYYNGEERAKGNILERFSAQQFPDLHSELNLSSLELGDSALYFCASSVEGGNQPQHFGDGTRLSIL.

The J gene is TRBJ1-1, the V gene TRBV5-1; a weak D match, TRBD1 (5 bases). The CDR3 contains 15 residues. CDR1 and CDR2 (germline): SGHRS, YFSETQ. Trimming cost V 3 bases and J 2 bases, with 14 bases left between them. CDR3 loop: CASSSTDRYNTEAFF. The CDR3 DNA is TGCGCCAGCAGCTCTACTGACAGATATAACACTGAAGCTTTCTTT. Full variable domain (remainder filled in from reference TRBV5-1 and TRBJ1-1): KAGVTQTPRYLIKTRGQQVTLSCSPISGHRSVSWYQQTPGQGLQFLFEYFSETQRNKGNFPGRFSGRQFSNSRSEMNVSTLELGDSALYLCASSSTDRYNTEAFFGQGTRLTVV.

The chain is built from TRBV10-1 and TRBJ2-3; tentatively, D is TRBD2 (6 bases). Per the germline V gene, CDR1 is WNHNN and CDR2 is SYGVQD (reference sequence). V lost 9 bases and J 6 bases, leaving 10 bases between the germline ends. This CDR3 has 11 residues. CDR3 DNA sequence: TGCGCCAGAGGAGGGTGCGATACGCAGTATTTT. Encoded protein: CARGGCDTQYF.

The chain carries TRBV29-1 and TRBJ1-1; TRBD1 might be the D (6 bases). Germline V gives CDR1 SQVTM, CDR2 ANQGSEA. Trimming took 3 bases from V and 1 from J, leaving 15 bases between them. This CDR3 has 15 residues. Here the CDR3 DNA reads TGCAGCGTTGACCGGGACACCCGCGGGAACACTGAAGCTTTCTTT. Translating it yields CSVDRDTRGNTEAFF.

This chain joins TRBV4-1 and TRBJ2-1; 12 bases map to TRBD2. Germline trimming cut 0 bases from V and 9 bases from J; bases unmatched to any gene: 6. In germline, CDR1 is MGHRA, CDR2 YSYEKL. CDR3 length equals 16 residues. The CDR3 loop reads CASSQEGTSGRLEQFF. The DNA of the CDR3 is TGCGCCAGCAGCCAAGAAGGGACTAGCGGGCGACTTGAGCAGTTCTTC.

The J gene is TRBJ2-1, the V gene TRBV7-2, with 12 bases identical to TRBD2. The CDR3 is 15 amino acids. CDR1 is SGHTA, CDR2 FQGNSA, per germline. V dropped 5 bases and J dropped 8; count of bases not matched to a gene: 7. In DNA, the CDR3 is TGTGCCAGCAGCCCCCAGACTAGCGGGAGATATGAGCAGTTCTTC. Translated, it gives CASSPQTSGRYEQFF.

The chain employs TRBV9 and TRBJ2-2, with D perhaps matching TRBD2 (6 bases). This CDR3 is 15 amino acids long. Trimming shortened V by 8 bases and J by 1 base, and 15 bases separated the two germline ends. Germline V lookup: CDR1 SGDLS, CDR2 YYNGEE. This CDR3 is CASCCGTENTGELFF. For the CDR3, the DNA is TGTGCCAGTTGTTGCGGGACGGAGAACACCGGGGAGCTGTTTTTT.

The chain joins TRBV7-2 to TRBJ2-3; unclear D gene. Per the germline V gene, CDR1 is SGHTA and CDR2 is FQGNSA. Trimming removed 0 bases at V and 0 bases at J, with 1 base between. The CDR3 runs 13 residues. The CDR3 protein is CASSLASTDTQYF. DNA for the CDR3: TGTGCCAGCAGCTTAGCTAGCACAGATACGCAGTATTTT.

DNA for the CDR3: TGTGCCAGTAATCGGGCCGCGAACACCGGGGAGCTGTTTTTT. It codes for CASNRAANTGELFF. The V call is TRBV19, the J call TRBJ2-2; D ambiguous. Looked up from germline, CDR1 is LNHDA and CDR2 is SQIVND (reference sequence). The CDR3 has 14 amino acids. V lost 7 bases, J lost 0 bases, and 9 bases lay in between.

Comment on this clone: One end of the junction is discordant with germline, which a read error may explain. This CDR3 reads CASSLAGMREETQYF. CDR3 in DNA: TGTGCTAGCAGCTTAGCGGGCATGAGAGAAGAGACCCAGTACTTC. V usage is TRBV7-7 and J usage is TRBJ2-5; TRBD2 agrees at 7 bases. CDR1 is SSHAT, CDR2 FNYEAQ, per germline (reference sequence). The CDR3 consists of 15 residues.

The V and J genes are TRBV7-6 and TRBJ2-5, with 10 nucleotides matching TRBD1. Germline V gene data show CDR1 as SGHVS and CDR2 as FNYEAQ. This CDR3 has 14 residues. The V segment lost 5 bases and the J segment 4 bases; nucleotides outside the gene matches: 4. The CDR3 region has the DNA TGTGCCAGCAGCCGGACAGGGGGTGGAGAGACCCAGTACTTC. This encodes CASSRTGGGETQYF.

This clone was seen a single time. V is TRBV5-5 and J is TRBJ2-1; 12 bases are shared with TRBD2. The CDR3 runs to 14 residues. The junction had 5 bases not matched to a gene; V was cut back by 4 bases and J by 9 bases. Germline CDR1 SGHKS, CDR2 YYEKEE (reference sequence). DNA for the CDR3: TGTGCCAGCAGCCCTAGCGGGGGGGACGCTGAGCAGTTCTTC. This encodes CASSPSGGDAEQFF.

This clone came up a few times. Other DNA sequences of this sample code for an identical CDR3. This chain uses TRBV20-1 with TRBJ2-5; no reliable D call. This CDR3 is 11 amino acids long. Germline-derived CDR1 and CDR2 are DFQATT and SNEGSKA (reference sequence). V was cut by 5 bases and J by 0 bases, with 4 bases left in between. CDR3 sequence reads: CSAQHQETQYF. The DNA of the CDR3 is TGCAGTGCTCAACACCAAGAGACCCAGTACTTC.

The DNA of the CDR3 is TGTGCCAGCAGTGAAATGGGGAAAGAGACCCAGTACTTC. Translating it yields CASSEMGKETQYF. The gene calls are TRBV2 and TRBJ2-5; no firm D call. The ends were cut back, 2 bases at V and 3 bases at J, with 7 bases in the middle. CDR3 length equals 13 residues. The germline CDR1 and CDR2 sequences are SNHLY and FYNNEI.

The V gene is TRBV28, the J gene TRBJ2-7; 11 positions agree with TRBD1. Germline CDR1 reads MDHEN; CDR2 reads SYDVKM. CDR3 length: 20 residues. Trimming cost V 4 bases and J 5 bases; bases outside gene matches: 22. CDR3 sequence (DNA): TGTGCCAGCAGTTCCACCCCTGTATTAAAGGACAGGGGGCTTCTGAACGAGCAGTACTTC. This codes for CASSSTPVLKDRGLLNEQYF.

The rearrangement joins TRBV29-1 to TRBJ2-1; TRBD2 might be the D (7 bases). The germline V gene has CDR1 SQVTM and CDR2 ANQGSEA. V dropped 2 bases and J dropped 10 bases, with 21 bases sitting between them. The CDR3 consists of 15 residues. This chain's CDR3 is CSVELGGAGVSEQFF. The CDR3 region has the DNA TGCAGCGTTGAACTGGGGGGCGCGGGGGTATCGGAGCAGTTCTTC.

This clone appeared once. The chain is built from TRBV13 and TRBJ2-2; 9 bases match TRBD2. There are 16 residues in the CDR3. V lost 7 bases and J lost 6; bases outside the gene matches: 12. CDR1 PRHDT and CDR2 FYEKMQ come from the germline V gene (reference sequence). The CDR3, as DNA: TGTGCCAGCACCCGCGGGGGGGTGGAGTCGTCCGGGGAGCTGTTTTTT. Translated: CASTRGGVESSGELFF.

The chain couples TRBV19 to TRBJ1-3; no clear D gene. CDR3 length equals 13 residues. Trimming shortened V by 3 bases and J by 2 bases, and 5 bases separated the two germline ends. The V gene's germline CDR1 is LNHDA and CDR2 SQIVND (reference sequence). The DNA of the CDR3 is TGTGCCAGTAGTATGAGCGCTGGAAACACCATATATTTT. This translates into CASSMSAGNTIYF.

The gene calls are TRBV6-6 and TRBJ2-2; D may be TRBD1 (5 bases). Trimming stripped 2 bases from V and 4 bases from J, with 8 bases between. The germline V gene encodes CDR1 MNHNY and CDR2 SVGAGI (reference sequence). This CDR3 has 14 residues. CDR3 DNA: TGTGCCAGCAGTTACGGGGCCCCCACCGGGGAGCTGTTTTTT. Its protein product is CASSYGAPTGELFF.

The V gene is TRBV9, the J gene TRBJ2-2; D is uncertain. The CDR3 is 15 residues long. The V end lost 2 bases, the J end lost 5 bases, and 13 bases lay between the germline ends. Germline assignment: CDR1 SGDLS and CDR2 YYNGEE. The CDR3 region has the DNA TGTGCCAGCAGCGTCGCCGGAGAGACTACCGGGGAGCTGTTTTTT. Translation: CASSVAGETTGELFF.

This clone is categorized as hyperexpanded. V gene TRBV27 combines with J gene TRBJ2-3; TRBD2 matches at 8 bases. Germline lookup yields CDR1 MNHEY and CDR2 SMNVEV (reference sequence). This CDR3 has 18 amino acids. V gave up 3 bases and J gave up 4 bases; unmatched junction bases: 15. The CDR3 protein is CASSLLISGGLGADTQYF. The CDR3 region has the DNA TGTGCCAGCAGTTTGCTCATCTCGGGAGGGTTGGGGGCAGATACGCAGTATTTT.